Shown below are 18 T cell receptor beta chains from a single sample sequenced in a study of T cells in Graves' hyperthyroidism and ophthalmopathy. RNA transcripts served as the template for amplifying TCR beta CDR3 regions. In the first-round RT-PCR of the TCR CDR3, the HTBI primer set was used. TCRdb passed the multiplex PCR reads through MiXCR, listing each CDR3 protein once. Of around 570,000 distinct CDR3 sequences detected, nearly 20% appear once; the ten largest clones hold approximately 48%. The sequencing input was blood. The receptors originated from a man in his forties with Graves' ophthalmopathy.

This clonotype was seen a handful of times. The chain has TRBV4-3 and TRBJ2-5; D unresolved. The CDR3 sequence is 12 residues long. Germline lookup yields CDR1 LGHNA and CDR2 YSLEER. The germline V and J ends were trimmed by 4 bases and 5 bases, with 8 bases remaining between them. The DNA for the CDR3 is TGCGCCAGCAGCCCTGACTCCGAGACCCAGTACTTC. Translation gives CASSPDSETQYF.

The table lists this clonotype with many counts. This rearrangement joins TRBV11-2 to TRBJ2-1; maybe TRBD1 (5 bases). Trimming left V 2 bases short and J 6 bases short, with 17 bases between. This CDR3 has 16 residues. CDR1 and CDR2 from the germline V gene are SGHAT and FQNNGV. CDR3 in amino acids: CASSLRQGILGNEQFF. CDR3 nucleotide sequence: TGTGCCAGCAGCTTACGTCAGGGAATTCTGGGCAATGAGCAGTTCTTC. The whole variable domain, filled in from reference TRBV11-2 and TRBJ2-1, reads EAGVAQSPRYKIIEKRQSVAFWCNPISGHATLYWYQQILGQGPKLLIQFQNNGVVDDSQLPKDRFSAERLKGVDSTLKIQPAKLEDSAVYLCASSLRQGILGNEQFFGPGTRLTVL.

This clonotype showed up many times. This sequence joins TRBV18 and TRBJ2-3, with 8 bases lining up with TRBD1. Germline V CDR1 and CDR2: KGHSH, LQKENI. V lost 2 bases to trimming and J lost 5 bases; unmatched junction nucleotides: 6. The CDR3 is made up of 15 amino acids. CDR3 loop: CASSPGDRFKDTQYF. CDR3 nucleotides: TGTGCCAGCTCACCAGGGGACAGGTTCAAAGATACGCAGTATTTT. The full variable domain, in which reference TRBV18 and TRBJ2-3 provide the parts outside the CDR3, is NAGVMQNPRHLVRRRGQEARLRCSPMKGHSHVYWYRQLPEEGLKFMVYLQKENIIDESGMPKERFSAEFPKEGPSILRIQQVVRGDSAAYFCASSPGDRFKDTQYFGPGTRLTVL.

The rearrangement links TRBV6-1 to TRBJ2-3, with a possible D match to TRBD2 (7 bases). The germline V and J ends were trimmed by 6 bases and 5 bases, with 12 bases remaining between them. This CDR3 has 13 residues. The germline gives CDR1 MNHNS, CDR2 SASEGT. CDR3 DNA: TGTGCCAGCAGCACAGGGAGGGGAGATACGCAGTATTTT. This encodes CASSTGRGDTQYF.

V gene TRBV29-1 combines with J gene TRBJ2-7; no definite D call. Germline lookup yields CDR1 SQVTM and CDR2 ANQGSEA. Deletions cut 4 bases from V and 0 bases from J, with 7 bases between. This CDR3 spans 12 amino acids. In DNA form, the CDR3 reads TGCAGCGTTGTGGAAGGCTCCTACGAGCAGTACTTC. This translates into CSVVEGSYEQYF.

This clonotype was seen many times. This chain joins TRBV6-2 or TRBV6-3 and TRBJ2-5, with D possibly called TRBD1 or TRBD2 (6 bases each). V lost 2 bases, J lost 4 bases, and 17 bases lay in between. Germline lookup yields CDR1 MNHEY and CDR2 SVGEGT. The CDR3 contains 16 residues. DNA for the CDR3: TGTGCCAGCAGTTACGGACAGTTAACGGAGGGAGAGACCCAGTACTTC. Its protein product is CASSYGQLTEGETQYF.

Concerning this clonotype itself: This could be a read error, since a much larger clone is one nucleotide away. This chain connects TRBV18 to TRBJ2-1; no clear D. The germline V and J ends were trimmed by 0 bases and 8 bases, with 11 bases remaining between them. Per germline, CDR1 KGHSH and CDR2 LQKENI. This CDR3 is 14 amino acids long. CDR3 sequence reads: CASSPPRAYDEQFF. CDR3 DNA sequence: TGTGCCAGCTCACCACCAAGGGCATATGATGAGCAGTTCTTC.

In this sample, this clonotype turned up many times. The rearrangement links TRBV12-3 or TRBV12-4 to TRBJ2-5; TRBD1 aligns across 9 bases. Trimming took 2 bases from V and 4 from J; bases not matched to a gene: 8. The CDR3 length is 16 residues. The chain's CDR3 is CASSLKTGGGRETQYF. In DNA, the CDR3 is TGTGCCAGCAGTTTAAAGACAGGGGGAGGCAGAGAGACCCAGTACTTC.

In its sample, this clonotype was seen many times. The chain recombines TRBV7-2 with TRBJ2-7; possibly TRBD2 for D (5 bases). Looked up from germline, CDR1 is SGHTA and CDR2 is FQGNSA. The length of the CDR3 is 14 residues. Between the trimmed V and J ends, which lost 2 bases and 0 bases, there was a span of 8 bases. CDR3 sequence (DNA): TGTGCCAGCAGCTTAACGGGGAACTCCTACGAGCAGTACTTC. Protein sequence: CASSLTGNSYEQYF.

V gene TRBV4-1 combines with J gene TRBJ1-6; D is undetermined. In germline, CDR1 is MGHRA, CDR2 YSYEKL. V was cut by 1 base and J by 9 bases, with 10 bases left in between. This CDR3 spans 14 amino acids. CDR3 protein: CASSQAGVGSPLHF. CDR3 nucleotide sequence: TGCGCCAGCAGCCAAGCCGGGGTAGGTTCACCCCTCCACTTT.

The sample holds many counts of this clonotype. The genes are TRBV7-3 and TRBJ2-3; D remains ambiguous. The CDR3 covers 13 residues. V was clipped by 3 bases and J by 10 bases, with 14 bases between them. CDR1 SGHTA and CDR2 FQGTGA come from the germline V gene. CDR3 loop: CASSLQSSSPQYF. In DNA, the CDR3 is TGTGCCAGCAGCTTGCAGTCTAGTAGTCCGCAGTATTTT.

J is TRBJ1-1 and V is TRBV20-1; D gene unclear. This CDR3 contains 15 residues. Deletions cut 3 bases from V and 1 base from J, with 15 bases between. The V gene's germline CDR1 is DFQATT and CDR2 SNEGSKA (reference sequence). In DNA form, the CDR3 reads TGCAGTGCTAGCGACCCCGGACGGACGAACACTGAAGCTTTCTTT. Encoded protein: CSASDPGRTNTEAFF.

This clonotype was detected only a few times. The rearrangement uses TRBV7-9 and TRBJ2-1; possibly TRBD2 for D (6 bases). Looked up from germline, CDR1 is SEHNR and CDR2 is FQNEAQ (reference sequence). The CDR3 consists of 12 residues. The ends were cut back, 7 bases at V and 9 bases at J, with 13 bases in the middle. CDR3 DNA: TGTGCCAGCATCAAGGTGGAGGGTGAGCAGTTCTTC. Its protein product is CASIKVEGEQFF.

This clonotype turned up a few times. The V and J genes are TRBV12-3 or TRBV12-4 and TRBJ1-2, with D perhaps TRBD1 (6 bases). Trimming cost V 4 bases and J 4 bases, with 13 bases left between them. CDR3 length: 14 residues. The CDR3 loop is CASSSYRVGYGYTF. The DNA of the CDR3 is TGTGCCAGCAGTTCATACAGGGTTGGCTATGGCTACACCTTC.

As concerns this clonotype: With a much larger clone just one base away, this may be a read error. V and J are TRBV2 and TRBJ2-1, with 9 bases lining up with TRBD2. The CDR3 totals 14 residues. The V and J ends lost 7 bases and 9 bases, in that order; junction bases with no gene match: 10. Germline values: CDR1 SNHLY, CDR2 FYNNEI. The CDR3 DNA is TGTGCCAGCAATTCGTGGACTAGCGTCGGTGAGCAGTTCTTC. Amino acids: CASNSWTSVGEQFF. Complete variable domain (other parts from reference TRBV2 and TRBJ2-1): EPEVTQTPSHQVTQMGQEVILRCVPISNHLYFYWYRQILGQKVEFLVSFYNNEISEKSEIFDDQFSVERPDGSNFTLKIRSTKLEDSAMYFCASNSWTSVGEQFFGPGTRLTVL.

This clonotype was detected ten times or more. The chain links TRBV5-1 to TRBJ2-3; D might be TRBD2 (6 bases). Deletions cut 0 bases from V and 4 bases from J, with 12 bases between. Germline CDR1 and CDR2: SGHRS and YFSETQ. CDR3 length equals 15 residues. Written as DNA, the CDR3 is TGCGCCAGCAGCTTGGGACGGGAGCGCTCAGATACGCAGTATTTT. Its protein is CASSLGRERSDTQYF. Based on the CDR3 plus reference TRBV5-1 and TRBJ2-3, the full variable domain is KAGVTQTPRYLIKTRGQQVTLSCSPISGHRSVSWYQQTPGQGLQFLFEYFSETQRNKGNFPGRFSGRQFSNSRSEMNVSTLELGDSALYLCASSLGRERSDTQYFGPGTRLTVL.

This clonotype was counted at least ten times. The chain uses TRBV11-2 and TRBJ1-2, with a tentative D call TRBD1 (6 bases). CDR3 length equals 15 residues. V lost 0 bases, J lost 5 bases, and 13 bases lay in between. Germline V CDR1 and CDR2: SGHAT, FQNNGV. The CDR3 DNA follows: TGTGCCAGCAGCTTAGATGAAACAGGGTGGTATGGCTACACCTTC. It codes for CASSLDETGWYGYTF.

The rearrangement joins TRBV27 to TRBJ1-5; D is uncertain. The CDR3 spans 14 residues. Trimming removed 5 bases from V and 3 bases from J, with 11 bases in between. Germline V gene data show CDR1 as MNHEY and CDR2 as SMNVEV (reference sequence). CDR3 in DNA: TGTGCCAGCAGTCCCTCGCCCTCCAATCAGCCCCAGCATTTT. Encoded protein: CASSPSPSNQPQHF.